The entry below describes one TCR beta chain. This entry belongs to a study of CD8 T cells in ankylosing spondylitis. TCRdb reprocessed the 5' RACE reads with MiXCR, giving one entry per CDR3 protein. The profile shows approximately 150,000 distinct CDR3 sequences, around 32% of them singletons. Trimming removed 3 bases from V and 5 bases from J, with 17 bases in between. The CDR3 has 15 residues. Germline V gene data show CDR1 as MDHEN and CDR2 as SYDVKM. The TCR sequence derives from a male donor with ankylosing spondylitis. The genes are TRBV28 and TRBJ2-7; TRBD1 or TRBD2 may be the D gene (5 bases each). Sequenced input: synovial fluid, either unsorted or a sorted T cell fraction (not recorded which). This chain's CDR3 is CASSLGEPPVDEQYF. The CDR3 coding sequence is TGTGCCAGCAGTTTGGGGGAGCCTCCCGTCGACGAGCAGTACTTC.